Listed below are T cell receptor beta chains from one sample, sequenced in a study of cytomegalovirus exposure and HLA in healthy donors. The method was immunoSEQ multiplex PCR; TCRdb's version includes in-frame clones alone and lacks a portion of them. The sample has about 200,000 clones, roughly 85% seen once; the top ten hold roughly 6%. The specimen was PBMCs. These receptors originate from a woman aged 18 to 35 in good health and CMV-seronegative. Each CDR3 is given with its conserved first and last residue. A D gene is named only where the DNA matches it firmly. A row's size may be missing; if present it is once, few, many or a size class.

D,V,J,size,DNA,CDR3
NA,TRBV5-8,TRBJ2-1,NA,TGTGCCAGCAGCCCGCCGTCTGGCGGGGTCAATGAGCAGTTCTTC,CASSPPSGGVNEQFF
NA,TRBV6-1,TRBJ1-4,NA,TGTGCCAGCAAGGGCTGGGTTAATGAAAAACTGTTTTTT,CASKGWVNEKLFF
NA,TRBV11-2,TRBJ2-2,NA,TGTGCCAGCAGCCTCCCCCAGGTCGGACAGCTGAACACCGGGGAGCTGTTTTTT,CASSLPQVGQLNTGELFF
NA,TRBV14,TRBJ1-1,NA,TGTGCCAGCAGCTACACAGGATATAACACTGAAGCTTTCTTT,CASSYTGYNTEAFF
TRBD2,TRBV6-4,TRBJ2-1,many,TGTGCCAGCAGCCTTACCGGGACTAGCGGCTTCAATGAGCAGTTCTTC,CASSLTGTSGFNEQFF
TRBD1,TRBV19,TRBJ1-1,NA,TGTGCCAGTAGTCCTCGGGGAGGGGGCCGAGAGACTGAAGCTTTCTTT,CASSPRGGGRETEAFF
NA,TRBV7-2,TRBJ2-7,few,TGTGCCAGCAGCTTCGACAGACACTACGAGCAGTACTTC,CASSFDRHYEQYF
TRBD2,TRBV5-1,TRBJ2-7,once,TGCGCCAGCAAGCGGCGGGAGGGCCCCTACGAGCAGTACTTC,CASKRREGPYEQYF
NA,TRBV6-5,TRBJ2-7,NA,TGTGCCAGCGGCTTGAGGTCTGGCGAGCAGTACTTC,CASGLRSGEQYF
NA,TRBV6-1,TRBJ1-6,NA,TGTGCCAGCAGTGAAAACGGTTGGGGGCGCGGTTCACCCCTCCACTTT,CASSENGWGRGSPLHF
NA,TRBV27,TRBJ2-7,NA,TGTGCCAGCAGCCCGCCCGGACTATTAACCTACGAGCAGTACTTC,CASSPPGLLTYEQYF
NA,TRBV28,TRBJ2-1,NA,TGTGCCAGCAGTCCCCCGGGCTACAATGAGCAGTTCTTC,CASSPPGYNEQFF
TRBD1,TRBV19,TRBJ1-1,many,TGTGCCAGTACCGTGGTGACAGGGGATGGAGCTTTCTTT,CASTVVTGDGAFF
TRBD1,TRBV27,TRBJ1-1,NA,TGTGCCAGCAGTTTGTACAGGGGCGCGCGGACTGAAGCTTTCTTT,CASSLYRGARTEAFF
NA,TRBV7-6,TRBJ1-5,NA,TGTGCCAGCAGCTCGGTCCCTGGTCAGCCCCAGCATTTT,CASSSVPGQPQHF
NA,TRBV7-8,TRBJ2-7,once,TGTGCCAGCAGCTTCAGGCCTGAGGCCTCCTACGAGCAGTACTTC,CASSFRPEASYEQYF
NA,TRBV4-2,TRBJ1-1,NA,TGTGCCAGCAGCCAGTCAGGGGCTCAATTCACTGAAGCTTTCTTT,CASSQSGAQFTEAFF
TRBD1,TRBV7-8,TRBJ1-3,NA,TGTGCCAGCAGCTTCCGGGACAGGGGCTCTGGAAACACCATATATTTT,CASSFRDRGSGNTIYF
TRBD1,TRBV28,TRBJ1-2,NA,TGTGCCAGCAGGCAGGGGGCCTACTATGGCTACACCTTC,CASRQGAYYGYTF
TRBD1,TRBV6-6,TRBJ1-5,NA,TGTGCCAGCAGTTACGGGGGGACAGTGGCCCAGCATTTT,CASSYGGTVAQHF
NA,TRBV5-1,TRBJ1-2,NA,TGCGCCAGCAGCTTGCCAGGGCCCGTCTATGGCTACACCTTC,CASSLPGPVYGYTF
NA,TRBV5-4,TRBJ2-4,NA,TGTGCCAGCAGCTGGGAGCTTGGGAAAAACATTCAGTACTTC,CASSWELGKNIQYF
TRBD1,TRBV30,TRBJ2-7,NA,TGTGCCGGAGACAGGGACCCCTTTGGGCAGTACTTC,CAGDRDPFGQYF
TRBD1,TRBV5-1,TRBJ2-2,NA,TGCGCCAGCAGCTTGGGGACAGGCTACACCGGGGAGCTGTTTTTT,CASSLGTGYTGELFF
TRBD1,TRBV6-5,TRBJ2-2,once,TGTGCCAGCAGTTCGGACAGGGGTTTAGCCGGGGAGCTGTTTTTT,CASSSDRGLAGELFF
TRBD2,TRBV6-1,TRBJ2-5,NA,TGTGCCAGCAGTCAAAGGGAGGGGAGAGAGACCCAGTACTTC,CASSQREGRETQYF
NA,TRBV6-6,TRBJ1-5,once,TGTGCCAGCAGCATACAGGGAGGTAATCAGCCCCAGCATTTT,CASSIQGGNQPQHF
NA,TRBV30,TRBJ2-1,NA,TGTGCCTGGAGTATTTCGGGACTCCTGGGGAAGGATGAGCAGTTCTTC,CAWSISGLLGKDEQFF
NA,TRBV27,TRBJ2-3,NA,TGTGCCAGCGGCCCGGGTACGGCTTTAGGCACAGATACGCAGTATTTT,CASGPGTALGTDTQYF
TRBD1,TRBV5-1,TRBJ2-3,NA,TGCGCCAGCACCCCCGACAGGGAGACGCAGTATTTT,CASTPDRETQYF
NA,TRBV5-5,TRBJ2-7,NA,TGTGCCAGCAGCTTGAGGGGACGCCTCGACGAGCAGTACTTC,CASSLRGRLDEQYF
TRBD1,TRBV19,TRBJ2-2,once,TGTGCCAGTAATCCCCCCGGGACAGGGGGCTCCGGGGAGCTGTTTTTT,CASNPPGTGGSGELFF
NA,TRBV25-1,TRBJ1-5,NA,TGTGCCAGCAGTGAAGGGGGAAAGCCTAGGCCCCAGCATTTT,CASSEGGKPRPQHF
NA,TRBV5-1,TRBJ2-3,NA,TGCGCCAGCAGCTCTGGGGATACGCAGTATTTT,CASSSGDTQYF
TRBD1,TRBV11-2,TRBJ1-1,NA,TGTGCCAGCAGCTGGACAGGGCGGGCGAATGAAGCTTTCTTT,CASSWTGRANEAFF
TRBD2,TRBV7-6,TRBJ2-1,once,TGTGCCAGCAGCTCCCGACTAGCGGGGGATCTGAGCTCCTACAATGAGCAGTTCTTC,CASSSRLAGDLSSYNEQFF
NA,TRBV10-2,TRBJ1-2,once,TGCGCCAGCAGTGATGCGGGTAGCTATGGCTACACCTTC,CASSDAGSYGYTF
TRBD1,TRBV15,TRBJ2-3,NA,TGTGCCACCAGCAGTCTCACGGGGACAGGGGCAGATACGCAGTATTTT,CATSSLTGTGADTQYF
TRBD2,TRBV9,TRBJ2-3,NA,TGTGCCAGCAGCGTAGTACCGGGACTAGCGGGCAGCACAGATACGCAGTATTTT,CASSVVPGLAGSTDTQYF
TRBD2,TRBV9,TRBJ2-1,once,TGTGCCAGCAGCACTAGCGGGGGTTACAATGAGCAGTTCTTC,CASSTSGGYNEQFF
TRBD1,TRBV19,TRBJ1-5,NA,TGTGCCAGTAGTATAGTTCTGGGACAGGGCTCCCTTCAGCCCCAGCATTTT,CASSIVLGQGSLQPQHF
NA,TRBV5-4,TRBJ1-2,NA,TGTGCCAGCAGCTTGGTGTTCCGGGGAGCGGAATATGGCTACACCTTC,CASSLVFRGAEYGYTF
NA,TRBV25-1,TRBJ2-7,NA,TGTGCCAGCAGTGAACCTGAGGCCTATTACGAGCAGTACTTC,CASSEPEAYYEQYF
NA,TRBV5-1,TRBJ2-5,NA,TGCGCCAGCAGCCTTGGAAACGGGGAGACCCAGTACTTC,CASSLGNGETQYF
TRBD1,TRBV2,TRBJ1-2,NA,TGTGCCAGCAGGGACAGGGGGAACTATGGCTACACCTTC,CASRDRGNYGYTF
TRBD2,TRBV7-3,TRBJ2-5,once,TGTGCCAGCAGCTTAGGGACTAGCGGGAGTTTCCAGTACTTC,CASSLGTSGSFQYF